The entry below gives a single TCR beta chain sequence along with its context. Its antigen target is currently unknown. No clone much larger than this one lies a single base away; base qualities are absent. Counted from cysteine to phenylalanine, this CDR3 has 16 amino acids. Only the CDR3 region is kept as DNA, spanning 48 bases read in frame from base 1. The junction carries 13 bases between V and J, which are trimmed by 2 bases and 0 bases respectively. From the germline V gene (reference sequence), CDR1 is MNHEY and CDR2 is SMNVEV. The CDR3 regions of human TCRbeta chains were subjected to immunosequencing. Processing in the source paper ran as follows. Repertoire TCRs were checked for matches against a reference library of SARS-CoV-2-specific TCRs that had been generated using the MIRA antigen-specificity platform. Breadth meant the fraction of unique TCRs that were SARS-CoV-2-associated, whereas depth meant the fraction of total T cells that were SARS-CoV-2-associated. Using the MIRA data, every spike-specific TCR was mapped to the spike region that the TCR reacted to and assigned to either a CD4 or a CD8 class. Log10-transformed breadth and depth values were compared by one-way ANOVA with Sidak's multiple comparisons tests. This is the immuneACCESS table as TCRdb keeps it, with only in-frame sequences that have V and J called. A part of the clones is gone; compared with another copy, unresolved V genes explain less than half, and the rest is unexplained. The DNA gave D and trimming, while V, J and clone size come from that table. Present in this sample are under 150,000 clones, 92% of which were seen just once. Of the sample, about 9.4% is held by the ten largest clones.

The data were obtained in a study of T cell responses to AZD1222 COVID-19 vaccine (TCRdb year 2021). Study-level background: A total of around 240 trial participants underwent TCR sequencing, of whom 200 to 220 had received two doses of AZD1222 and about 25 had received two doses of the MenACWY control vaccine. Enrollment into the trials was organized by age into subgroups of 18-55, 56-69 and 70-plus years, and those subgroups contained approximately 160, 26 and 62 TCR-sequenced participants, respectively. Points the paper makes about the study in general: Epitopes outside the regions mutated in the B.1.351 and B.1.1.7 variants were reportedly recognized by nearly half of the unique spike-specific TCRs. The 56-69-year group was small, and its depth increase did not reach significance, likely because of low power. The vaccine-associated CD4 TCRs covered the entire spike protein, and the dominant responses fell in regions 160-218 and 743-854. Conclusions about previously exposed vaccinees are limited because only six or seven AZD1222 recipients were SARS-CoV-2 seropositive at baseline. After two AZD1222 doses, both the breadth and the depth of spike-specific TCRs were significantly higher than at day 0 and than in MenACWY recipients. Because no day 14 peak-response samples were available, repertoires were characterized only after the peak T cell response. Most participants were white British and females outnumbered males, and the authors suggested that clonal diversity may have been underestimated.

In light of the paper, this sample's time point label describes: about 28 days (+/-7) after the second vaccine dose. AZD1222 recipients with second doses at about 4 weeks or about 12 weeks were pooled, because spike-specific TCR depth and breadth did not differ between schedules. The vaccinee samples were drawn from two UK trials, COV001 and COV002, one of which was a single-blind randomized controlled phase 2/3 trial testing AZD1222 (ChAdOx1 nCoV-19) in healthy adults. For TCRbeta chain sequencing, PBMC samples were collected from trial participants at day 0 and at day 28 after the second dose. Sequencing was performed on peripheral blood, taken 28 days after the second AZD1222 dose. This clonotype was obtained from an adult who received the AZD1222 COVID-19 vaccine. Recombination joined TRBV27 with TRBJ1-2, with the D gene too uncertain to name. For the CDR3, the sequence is CASSLRSTQPNYGYTF. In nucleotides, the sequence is TGTGCCAGCAGTTTACGTTCGACCCAGCCTAACTATGGCTACACCTTC.